This note documents a single TCR beta chain sequence. The entry originates in a study of blood T cell repertoires in COVID-19. Generated by immunoSEQ multiplex PCR, the TCRdb table keeps only in-frame clones and is missing some. The repertoire holds roughly 220,000 clones, with more than 65% as singletons. Germline lookup yields CDR1 SGHTA and CDR2 FQGNSA. The CDR3 is 17 amino acids. J lost 4 bases, V lost 5 bases, and 16 bases had no gene match. The receptor was derived from a woman between 35 and 50 years old who had recovered from COVID-19. The rearrangement links TRBV7-2 to TRBJ2-7, with 8 bases identical to TRBD2. Sequenced: peripheral blood. This CDR3 reads CASSPPGGETSRYEQYF. Written as DNA, the CDR3 is TGTGCCAGCAGCCCCCCGGGAGGGGAAACTTCTAGGTACGAGCAGTACTTC.